Listed here is a single T cell receptor (beta chain). Its antigen remains unknown. These data are taken from a study of CD8 T cell repertoires and HIV-1 epitope variants. The protocol was immunoSEQ multiplex PCR, while the TCRdb copy is restricted to in-frame clones and leaves out a portion. The data contain some 5,700 clones, around 69% of them singletons. With 6 bases removed from V and 0 bases from J, the gap between germline ends came to 10 bases. Per the germline V gene, CDR1 is MNHNY and CDR2 is SVGAGI (reference sequence). CDR3 length: 14 amino acids. V gene TRBV6-6 combines with J gene TRBJ2-3; D is unclear. The receptor's source is a male donor with HIV. Sequencing was carried out using cultured CD8+ T cells derived from PBMCs. This CDR3 is CASRVDRSTDTQYF. Here the CDR3 DNA reads TGTGCCAGCAGGGTAGACCGCAGCACAGATACGCAGTATTTT.